This passage covers 19 T cell receptor beta chains from one sample sequenced in a study of CD8+ T cells in alopecia areata. The treatment: oral pan-JAK inhibitor, 5-10 mg twice daily. After isolation, RNA underwent reverse transcription to generate cDNA as the sequencing template. Some clones are missing from TCRdb's copy, which holds only in-frame ones; the method was immunoSEQ multiplex PCR. This table has approximately 100,000 clones, just over 85% appearing once. The sample here was CD8+ T cells sorted from blood, taken around week 31, from a patient treated with tofacitinib. The receptor source for this set is a human donor with alopecia areata.

The V and J genes are TRBV9 and TRBJ2-5; 12 bases match TRBD1. Germline V gene sequence: CDR1 SGDLS, CDR2 YYNGEE. The length of the CDR3 is 16 residues. The ends lost 3 bases at V and 2 bases at J; junction bases unmatched: 5. CDR3 DNA: TGTGCCAGCAGCGCCGGGACAGGGGGCCCTCAAGAGACCCAGTACTTC. Encoded protein: CASSAGTGGPQETQYF.

V and J are TRBV10-3 and TRBJ1-5; D is unclear. Germline lookup yields CDR1 ENHRY and CDR2 SYGVKD. This CDR3 has 13 residues. Trimming left V 6 bases short and J 0 bases short, with 6 bases between. CDR3 nucleotide sequence: TGTGCCATCAGGGTCGATAGCAATCAGCCCCAGCATTTT. Translation gives CAIRVDSNQPQHF.

In its sample, this clone was seen once. The gene calls are TRBV5-6 and TRBJ1-1, with unresolved D. The germline gives CDR1 SGHDT, CDR2 YYEEEE. The V end was cut by 4 bases, the J end by 1 base, with 8 bases between. This CDR3 has 13 residues. The CDR3 DNA sequence: TGTGCCAGCAGCCCCCCAGCGAACACTGAAGCTTTCTTT. Amino acids: CASSPPANTEAFF.

V is TRBV7-9 and J is TRBJ1-4; 8 bases match TRBD1. CDR1 is SEHNR, CDR2 FQNEAQ, per germline (reference sequence). The CDR3 totals 16 residues. The junction had 7 bases not matched to a gene; V was cut back by 5 bases and J by 2 bases. Written as DNA, the CDR3 is TGTGCCAGCAGCAAAAAAACAGGGGGGACTAATGAAAAACTGTTTTTT. Encoded protein: CASSKKTGGTNEKLFF.

The rearrangement uses TRBV7-6 and TRBJ1-2, with 7 nucleotides matching TRBD1. After removal of 6 bases from V and 4 bases from J, the junction contained 5 bases not matched to a gene. Germline CDR1 is SGHVS and CDR2 is FNYEAQ. CDR3 length: 13 amino acids. The CDR3 loop reads CASSHRGGYGYTF. CDR3 DNA sequence: TGTGCCAGCAGTCACAGGGGAGGCTATGGCTACACCTTC.

V is TRBV2 and J is TRBJ2-7, with 12 bases aligning to TRBD1. V dropped 7 bases and J dropped 5; count of bases not matched to a gene: 6. The germline V gene encodes CDR1 SNHLY and CDR2 FYNNEI. The CDR3 has 14 residues. In DNA form, the CDR3 reads TGTGCCAGCAAAAGCGGGACAGGGGGCCACGAGCAGTACTTC. This codes for CASKSGTGGHEQYF.

The genes are TRBV7-9 and TRBJ2-4; 7 nucleotides agree with TRBD1. The CDR3 sequence is 15 residues long. Germline lookup yields CDR1 SEHNR and CDR2 FQNEAQ (reference sequence). Trimming took 3 bases from V and 8 from J; bases not matched to a gene: 10. The CDR3 region has the DNA TGTGCCAGCAGCTTCGGAGACAGGGCGAGGGACATTCAGTACTTC. This codes for CASSFGDRARDIQYF.

The rearrangement joins TRBV27 to TRBJ1-3; 8 bases match TRBD1. Germline CDR1 and CDR2: MNHEY and SMNVEV (reference sequence). V shed 8 bases, J shed 3 bases, and the junction held 3 bases outside the gene matches. The CDR3 has 13 amino acids. The CDR3 bases are TGTGCCAGCCGGACAGGGAATGGAAACACCATATATTTT. This codes for CASRTGNGNTIYF.

The chain has TRBV25-1 and TRBJ2-3; tentative D call: TRBD1 (6 bases). The germline V gene has CDR1 MGHDK and CDR2 SYGVNS. This CDR3 contains 15 residues. The ends were cut back, 6 bases at V and 0 bases at J, with 13 bases in the middle. The CDR3 spells CASSARGISTDTQYF. Here the CDR3 DNA reads TGTGCCAGCAGCGCTAGGGGGATTAGCACAGATACGCAGTATTTT.

This clone was seen more than once but under ten times. V usage is TRBV7-9 and J usage is TRBJ2-7; the D gene could be TRBD1 or TRBD2 (5 bases each). CDR3 size: 14 residues. Trimming pared 0 bases from V and 6 bases from J, leaving 12 bases between. Germline V gene lookup returns CDR1 SEHNR and CDR2 FQNEAQ (reference sequence). CDR3 protein: CASSLAGTASEQYF. The CDR3 DNA reads TGTGCCAGCAGCTTAGCGGGGACCGCCAGCGAGCAGTACTTC.

The rearrangement joins TRBV6-5 to TRBJ2-7; TRBD2 matches at 7 bases. Germline V CDR1 and CDR2: MNHEY, SVGAGI. The V gene end was trimmed by 0 bases and the J gene end by 5 bases; junction bases not matched to a gene: 1. The CDR3 extends over 13 amino acids. CDR3 DNA: TGTGCCAGCAGTTACTCGGCGGGGGACGAGCAGTACTTC. Translated: CASSYSAGDEQYF.

This clone was counted between two and nine times. The CDR3 coding sequence is TGCGCCAGCAGCACCAGACAGGGGGCAATGGGGGCTGAAGCTTTCTTT. This gives the protein CASSTRQGAMGAEAFF. This chain joins TRBV5-1 and TRBJ1-1, with TRBD1 matching over 10 bases. Germline-derived CDR1 and CDR2 are SGHRS and YFSETQ. V shed 4 bases, J shed 6 bases, and the junction held 12 bases outside the gene matches. The CDR3 is made up of 16 amino acids.

This chain uses TRBV29-1 with TRBJ2-7; D is ambiguous. V shed 2 bases and J shed 4 bases, with 9 bases lying between them. Germline CDR1 SQVTM, CDR2 ANQGSEA. The CDR3 is 12 amino acids. The CDR3 sequence: CSVESGRYEQYF. The CDR3 nucleotides read TGCAGCGTTGAATCAGGCAGATACGAGCAGTACTTC.

The V gene is TRBV27, the J gene TRBJ2-4, with no clear D. The V and J ends lost 6 bases and 3 bases respectively, with 24 bases between them. The germline V gene has CDR1 MNHEY and CDR2 SMNVEV (reference sequence). This CDR3 comprises 18 residues. For the CDR3, the DNA is TGTGCCAGCAGGCCTCCGGGTGAGCCGGGCTTAGTCAAAAACATTCAGTACTTC. It is translated as CASRPPGEPGLVKNIQYF.

CDR3 residues: CASSLFSLEQYF. As DNA, the CDR3 is TGTGCCAGCAGCCTATTTAGCCTAGAGCAGTACTTC. The chain combines TRBV7-9 with TRBJ2-7; D remains ambiguous. The CDR3 runs to 12 residues. Trimming stripped 5 bases from V and 7 bases from J, with 12 bases between. Germline V gene data show CDR1 as SEHNR and CDR2 as FQNEAQ (reference sequence).

The chain couples TRBV25-1 to TRBJ2-7; a weak D match, TRBD1 (5 bases). The CDR3 has 13 residues. V was cut by 4 bases and J by 5 bases, with 12 bases left in between. Germline V lookup: CDR1 MGHDK, CDR2 SYGVNS. CDR3 loop: CASSVTEVNEQYF. In DNA, the CDR3 is TGTGCCAGCAGTGTGACAGAGGTAAACGAGCAGTACTTC.

The chain links TRBV7-9 to TRBJ2-1; 7 bases map to TRBD2. V was pared by 4 bases and J by 3 bases, with 9 bases of the junction left unmatched. This CDR3 spans 16 amino acids. Germline CDR1 reads SEHNR; CDR2 reads FQNEAQ (reference sequence). The DNA of the CDR3 is TGTGCCAGCAGCTCAGAAACCGGGACTATCTACAATGAGCAGTTCTTC. It specifies CASSSETGTIYNEQFF. The variable domain in full, completed from reference TRBV7-9 and TRBJ2-1, reads DTGVSQNPRHKITKRGQNVTFRCDPISEHNRLYWYRQTLGQGPEFLTYFQNEAQLEKSRLLSDRFSAERPKGSFSTLEIQRTEQGDSAMYLCASSSETGTIYNEQFFGPGTRLTVL.

The chain carries TRBV19 and TRBJ2-7; no firm D call. The V end lost 1 base, the J end lost 2 bases, and 15 bases lay between the germline ends. The germline V gene has CDR1 LNHDA and CDR2 SQIVND (reference sequence). The CDR3 loop spans 16 amino acids. This chain's CDR3 is CASSIVKSDGPYEQYF. CDR3 coding DNA: TGTGCCAGTAGTATAGTAAAGTCGGACGGACCCTACGAGCAGTACTTC.

There are a few counts of this clone. This chain links TRBV7-9 with TRBJ1-1, with a possible D match to TRBD1 (5 bases). CDR1 is SEHNR and CDR2 is FQNEAQ in the germline V gene (reference sequence). Trimming left V 6 bases short and J 5 bases short, with 10 bases between. There are 12 residues in the CDR3. The CDR3 region is CASSQGVTEAFF. The CDR3 coding sequence is TGTGCCAGCAGTCAAGGGGTGACTGAAGCTTTCTTT.